This TCR beta chain was sequenced for a study of T cell repertoires in cytomegalovirus infection. On the study more broadly: An indication of both CMV infection and matching HLA type came from public TCR beta signatures.

Germline CDR1 SGHTA, CDR2 FQGNSA. V lost 5 bases and J 8 bases, leaving 21 bases between the germline ends. This CDR3 spans 15 amino acids. On this clonotype: Its antigen is not identified.

General study findings and limits: HLA-C-restricted CMV-specific TCR beta clonotypes prevailed in the ex vivo response. Cumulative frequency (of public TCR beta family members) identified carriers of CMV plus the relevant HLA.

One entry per CDR3 protein, called by TCRdb with MiXCR from the reads. The table includes 150,000 to 200,000 distinct CDR3 sequences, about 18% detected once. The chain combines TRBV7-2 with TRBJ1-2, with D perhaps matching TRBD1 (6 bases). The receptor was derived from a human donor in good health (CMV status not recorded). Some clones in this sample may be carry-over from other donors' samples. Sequencing was performed on CD8+ T cells from PBMCs. The CDR3 DNA sequence: TGTGCCAGCAGCCCGTGGCCAGGGACACCGACAGGCTACACCTTC. Its translation is CASSPWPGTPTGYTF.